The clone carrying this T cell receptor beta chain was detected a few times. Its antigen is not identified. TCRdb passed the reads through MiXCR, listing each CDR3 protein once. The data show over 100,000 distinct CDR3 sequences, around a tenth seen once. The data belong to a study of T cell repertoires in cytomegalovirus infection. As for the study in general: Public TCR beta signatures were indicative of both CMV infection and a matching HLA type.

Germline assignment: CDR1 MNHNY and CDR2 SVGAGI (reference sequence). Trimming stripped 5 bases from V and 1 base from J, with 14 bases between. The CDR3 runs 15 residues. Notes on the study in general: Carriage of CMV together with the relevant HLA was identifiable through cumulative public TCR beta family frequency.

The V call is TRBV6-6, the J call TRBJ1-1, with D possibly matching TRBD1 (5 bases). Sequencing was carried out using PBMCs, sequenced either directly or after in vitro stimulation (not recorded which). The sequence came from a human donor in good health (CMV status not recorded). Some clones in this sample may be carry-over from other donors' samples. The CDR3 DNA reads TGTGCCAGCAGTAAAGCTTGGGGGTCGAACACTGAAGCTTTCTTT. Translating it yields CASSKAWGSNTEAFF.